This TCR beta chain derives from a study of OX40 agonist ivuxolimab in advanced cancers. In the study overall: Prior anti-PD-1, anti-PD-L1 or anti-CTLA-4 therapy did not bar entry, and 30% to 40% had some. Broader study findings: CD4+ T cells averaged fewer expanded clones than CD8+ T cells. Patients with a partial response at 0.1-3.0 mg/kg had among the lowest clonal expansion.

The assay was immunoSEQ multiplex PCR, and TCRdb's table has in-frame clones only and misses some. Of tens of thousands of clones listed, approximately 83% were seen once; the top ten hold roughly 3.2%. Concerning this clone itself: Its antigen is not known.

The CDR3 has 15 amino acids. Germline-derived CDR1 and CDR2 are MGHDK and SYGVNS. Trimming left V 3 bases short and J 6 bases short, with 17 bases between. The clonotype originates from an adult with an advanced solid tumor such as melanoma, head and neck, liver or kidney cancer. The input for sequencing was CD4+ or CD8+ T cells sorted from blood, taken in a trial of the OX40 agonist ivuxolimab. The chain joins TRBV25-1 to TRBJ1-1, with D uncertain. CDR3 amino acids: CASSDTGRAFSEAFF. The CDR3 DNA sequence: TGTGCCAGCAGTGACACCGGGCGGGCTTTCTCTGAAGCTTTCTTT.